These 21 T cell receptor beta chains were sequenced from one sample in a study of CD8+ T cells in alopecia areata. Sample treatment: oral pan-JAK inhibitor, 5-10 mg twice daily. Sequencing relied on a cDNA template that was reverse transcribed from extracted RNA. Produced via immunoSEQ multiplex PCR; TCRdb's table is partial and in-frame only. Among more than 130,000 clones, around 82% were seen once, and the ten largest hold 25%. Here the sequenced sample was CD8+ T cells sorted from blood, taken at week 4, from a patient treated with tofacitinib. Receptors originate from a human donor with alopecia areata.

The chain recombines TRBV7-9 with TRBJ2-1; 7 bases are shared with TRBD1. Per the germline V gene, CDR1 is SEHNR and CDR2 is FQNEAQ (reference sequence). CDR3 length equals 12 residues. V shed 8 bases, J shed 8 bases, and the junction held 6 bases outside the gene matches. The CDR3 DNA reads TGTGCCAGCCTAAAGGGGGCAGATGAGCAGTTCTTC. Translating gives CASLKGADEQFF.

The chain is built from TRBV6-5 and TRBJ2-3; D possibly corresponds to TRBD2 (6 bases). CDR1 and CDR2 (germline): MNHEY, SVGAGI. The CDR3 is made up of 12 amino acids. CDR3: CAAGLSTDTQYF. CDR3 nucleotide sequence: TGTGCGGCGGGGTTGAGCACAGATACGCAGTATTTT.

The chain combines TRBV2 with TRBJ2-4; D remains unclear. V gave up 0 bases and J gave up 1 base, with 10 bases separating them. CDR1 and CDR2 (germline): SNHLY, FYNNEI. The CDR3 covers 16 residues. CDR3 sequence (DNA): TGTGCCAGCAGTGAAGCGCGGATTGACGCCAAAAACATTCAGTACTTC. This encodes CASSEARIDAKNIQYF.

This clone was seen a few times. The chain uses TRBV30 and TRBJ2-7; no firm D call. Trimming removed 4 bases from V and 0 bases from J, with 13 bases in between. The CDR3 length is 14 residues. The germline V gene has CDR1 GTSNPN and CDR2 SVGIG (reference sequence). CDR3 sequence (DNA): TGTGCCTGGATGAGTGGGCAGGCCTCCTACGAGCAGTACTTC. It specifies CAWMSGQASYEQYF. Filled out from reference TRBV30 and TRBJ2-7, the complete variable domain reads SQTIHQWPATLVQPVGSPLSLECTVEGTSNPNLYWYRQAAGRGLQLLFYSVGIGQISSEVPQNLSASRPQDRQFILSSKKLLLSDSGFYLCAWMSGQASYEQYFGPGTRLTVT.

The chain links TRBV5-1 to TRBJ2-3, with a possible D match to TRBD2 (5 bases). Germline V gene sequence: CDR1 SGHRS, CDR2 YFSETQ. This CDR3 has 16 residues. V was trimmed by 1 base and J by 2 bases, leaving 14 bases between them. CDR3 region: CASSLILAAFTDTQYF. The CDR3 nucleotides are TGCGCCAGCAGCTTGATCCTAGCCGCATTCACAGATACGCAGTATTTT. The variable domain in full, completed from reference TRBV5-1 and TRBJ2-3, reads KAGVTQTPRYLIKTRGQQVTLSCSPISGHRSVSWYQQTPGQGLQFLFEYFSETQRNKGNFPGRFSGRQFSNSRSEMNVSTLELGDSALYLCASSLILAAFTDTQYFGPGTRLTVL.

This sequence joins TRBV5-6 and TRBJ2-7, with D perhaps TRBD2 (6 bases). This CDR3 is 14 amino acids long. Germline V CDR1 and CDR2: SGHDT, YYEEEE. The V gene lost 7 bases and the J gene lost 3 bases, with 17 bases spanning the gap. The CDR3 reads CASRPGTGIYEQYF. DNA of the CDR3: TGTGCCAGCCGGCCCGGGACTGGTATCTACGAGCAGTACTTC.

J is TRBJ1-5 and V is TRBV11-2; 11 positions agree with TRBD1. CDR1 is SGHAT, CDR2 FQNNGV, per germline. This CDR3 has 16 residues. The V and J ends lost 3 bases and 7 bases, in that order; junction bases with no gene match: 8. The CDR3 region has the DNA TGTGCCAGCAGCTTCACCGCGGACAGGGGGCAGCAGCCCCAGCATTTT. As protein: CASSFTADRGQQPQHF.

This chain links TRBV14 with TRBJ2-7; TRBD2 aligns across 8 bases. The CDR3 is 14 amino acids. Trimming at V came to 3 bases and at J to 3 bases, leaving 4 bases not matched to a gene. Germline V gene sequence: CDR1 SGHDN, CDR2 FVKESK. The DNA of the CDR3 is TGTGCCAGCAGCCAGGAACTAGCGGTCTACGAGCAGTACTTC. Residues: CASSQELAVYEQYF.

This rearrangement joins TRBV10-3 to TRBJ2-1; possibly TRBD1 for D (5 bases). This CDR3 spans 15 amino acids. V was clipped by 4 bases and J by 5 bases, with 15 bases between them. CDR1 is ENHRY and CDR2 is SYGVKD in the germline V gene. CDR3 bases: TGTGCCATCAGTGTGTTAGGGGAAGACGACAATGAGCAGTTCTTC. This gives the protein CAISVLGEDDNEQFF.

This sequence joins TRBV20-1 and TRBJ2-3; no clear D. Per the germline V gene, CDR1 is DFQATT and CDR2 is SNEGSKA (reference sequence). Trimming pared 2 bases from V and 6 bases from J, leaving 6 bases between. This CDR3 has 11 residues. In nucleotides, the CDR3 is TGCAGTGCTAGAATAGTGGATACGCAGTATTTT. It yields the protein CSARIVDTQYF.

The chain combines TRBV18 with TRBJ1-6; D possibly corresponds to TRBD1 (5 bases). Germline V gene data show CDR1 as KGHSH and CDR2 as LQKENI. CDR3 length: 18 residues. V lost 3 bases and J lost 0, with 15 bases in between. DNA for the CDR3: TGTGCCAGCTCACCCCGAAGGGGCAGCAGCTCCTATAATTCACCCCTCCACTTT. This encodes CASSPRRGSSSYNSPLHF.

The genes are TRBV7-2 and TRBJ2-1; D uncertain. The germline V and J ends were trimmed by 6 bases and 11 bases, with 14 bases remaining between them. CDR1 is SGHTA and CDR2 is FQGNSA in the germline V gene. The CDR3 sequence is 12 residues long. The CDR3 loop is CASSRITNQQFF. The CDR3 DNA is TGTGCCAGCAGTAGAATTACGAACCAGCAGTTCTTC.

This clone was seen a handful of times. Written as DNA, the CDR3 is TGTGCCAGCAGTCCACGGGGAGCGATGGGGACAGATACGCAGTATTTT. Its translation is CASSPRGAMGTDTQYF. The genes are TRBV27 and TRBJ2-3; D may be TRBD2 (5 bases). The CDR3 length is 16 residues. Trimming took 5 bases from V and 3 from J, leaving 18 bases between them. The germline CDR1 and CDR2 sequences are MNHEY and SMNVEV (reference sequence).

The rearrangement joins TRBV30 to TRBJ1-3; tentatively, D is TRBD1 (5 bases). The CDR3 covers 14 residues. The germline V gene has CDR1 GTSNPN and CDR2 SVGIG (reference sequence). Between the trimmed V and J ends, which lost 4 bases and 0 bases, there was a span of 10 bases. Written as DNA, the CDR3 is TGTGCCTGGACCCACGGGGGCTCTGGAAACACCATATATTTT. Its translation: CAWTHGGSGNTIYF.

V usage is TRBV5-6 and J usage is TRBJ2-3, with 7 nucleotides matching TRBD1. Germline V gene lookup returns CDR1 SGHDT and CDR2 YYEEEE. After removal of 5 bases from V and 0 bases from J, the junction contained 15 bases not matched to a gene. The CDR3 contains 18 residues. This CDR3 reads CASSRVHYRGRSTDTQYF. DNA of the CDR3: TGTGCCAGCAGTAGAGTACATTACAGGGGCCGGAGCACAGATACGCAGTATTTT.

The genes are TRBV5-8 and TRBJ2-3; a possible D gene is TRBD2 (6 bases). CDR1 is SGHTS, CDR2 YDEGEE, per germline. V lost 4 bases and J lost 0, with 21 bases in between. The CDR3 contains 18 residues. The CDR3 loop reads CASSPAGGAAPSTDTQYF. The CDR3 coding sequence is TGTGCCAGCAGCCCGGCCGGCGGGGCGGCCCCTAGCACAGATACGCAGTATTTT.

The V and J genes are TRBV11-2 and TRBJ2-1; D is unclear. The CDR3 consists of 15 residues. Germline V gene data show CDR1 as SGHAT and CDR2 as FQNNGV. V gave up 3 bases and J gave up 7 bases, with 16 bases separating them. The DNA for the CDR3 is TGTGCCAGCAGCTTGGGCCCCGCCGATGGAAATGAGCAGTTCTTC. Translated, it gives CASSLGPADGNEQFF.

V is TRBV6-5 and J is TRBJ2-2; the match to TRBD1 covers 8 bases. Germline V gives CDR1 MNHEY, CDR2 SVGAGI. V shed 5 bases, J shed 5 bases, and the junction held 4 bases outside the gene matches. The CDR3 has 14 amino acids. The CDR3 protein is CASSLRQGTGELFF. The CDR3 DNA is TGTGCCAGCAGTCTCCGACAGGGGACCGGGGAGCTGTTTTTT.

This clone has only one observation. J is TRBJ2-1 and V is TRBV14; the D gene could be TRBD1 or TRBD2 (5 bases each). This CDR3 has 13 residues. Trimming shortened V by 4 bases and J by 10 bases, and 14 bases separated the two germline ends. Germline V CDR1 and CDR2: SGHDN, FVKESK. CDR3 coding DNA: TGTGCCAGCAGCCCCGGGACCGCGGCGGAGCAGTTCTTC. It encodes CASSPGTAAEQFF.

V usage is TRBV7-9 and J usage is TRBJ2-3; 8 bases match TRBD1. The CDR3 spans 17 residues. Trimming removed 4 bases from V and 1 base from J; junction bases left unmatched: 10. Looked up from germline, CDR1 is SEHNR and CDR2 is FQNEAQ (reference sequence). Written as DNA, the CDR3 is TGTGCCAGCAGCTCCGCCCGGACAGGGACCCGCACAGATACGCAGTATTTT. Residues: CASSSARTGTRTDTQYF. Looking up the rest from reference TRBV7-9 and TRBJ2-3 gives the full variable domain: DTGVSQNPRHKITKRGQNVTFRCDPISEHNRLYWYRQTLGQGPEFLTYFQNEAQLEKSRLLSDRFSAERPKGSFSTLEIQRTEQGDSAMYLCASSSARTGTRTDTQYFGPGTRLTVL.

This rearrangement joins TRBV27 to TRBJ2-5; D is perhaps TRBD1 or TRBD2 (5 bases each). This CDR3 contains 16 residues. Germline V gene lookup returns CDR1 MNHEY and CDR2 SMNVEV (reference sequence). V lost 6 bases and J 4 bases, leaving 21 bases between the germline ends. This CDR3 reads CASRTLDNAEGETQYF. CDR3 bases: TGTGCCAGCAGAACGTTGGACAACGCTGAGGGAGAGACCCAGTACTTC.